Only one count was recorded for the clone carrying this T cell receptor (beta chain). Its antigen is not known. These data originate in a study of CD8+ T cells in alopecia areata. Study results and limitations: Clonality exceeded that of normal scalp in lesional scalp, most notably in alopecia totalis/universalis.

V was cut by 0 bases and J by 3 bases, with 9 bases left in between. CDR3 size: 15 residues. Germline lookup yields CDR1 LNHNV and CDR2 YYDKDF (reference sequence). It was cDNA, reverse transcribed from extracted RNA, that served as the sequencing template. The method was immunoSEQ multiplex PCR; TCRdb's version includes in-frame clones alone and lacks a portion of them. The table has 170,000 or so clones, around 71% seen once; the top ten hold approximately 0.91%. Treatment here: oral pan-JAK inhibitor, 5-10 mg twice daily. This chain uses TRBV15 with TRBJ1-5; D remains unclear. This clonotype was obtained from a human donor with alopecia areata. Sequenced material: CD4+ T cells sorted from blood, taken at week 4, from a patient treated with tofacitinib. The CDR3 sequence is CATSRDQAFNQPQHF. The CDR3 DNA is TGTGCCACCAGCAGAGATCAGGCGTTCAATCAGCCCCAGCATTTT.